The TCR beta chain described here comes from a study of cytomegalovirus exposure and HLA in healthy donors. Details on this clone: The antigen remains undetermined.

The CDR3 is made up of 15 amino acids. Germline V lookup: CDR1 MNHEY, CDR2 SVGAGI. V was clipped by 6 bases and J by 4 bases, with 19 bases between them. Vbeta (60) and Jbeta (13) primers were used in the PCR. TCRdb's copy holds only in-frame clones and misses some; the assay was immunoSEQ multiplex PCR. Among about 210,000 clones, approximately 78% were seen once, and the ten largest hold less than 0.6%. Study results and caveats: An analysis that was carried out later associated fewer than 20,000 TCR beta sequences with HLA alleles at 0.05 false discovery rate. Cytomegalovirus status was reportedly diagnosed by the classifier with high sensitivity and specificity.

Sequencing was performed on PBMCs. J is TRBJ2-7 and V is TRBV6-5; possible D gene TRBD2, 5 bases. The origin of this receptor is a boy between 10 and 17 years old in good health and CMV-seronegative. The CDR3 reads CASSRTVARPYEQYF. The CDR3 region has the DNA TGTGCCAGCAGCCGAACGGTAGCGCGACCTTACGAGCAGTACTTC.